This T cell receptor (beta chain) emerged from a study of blood T cell repertoires in COVID-19. Sequencing was performed with immunoSEQ multiplex PCR; in TCRdb, only in-frame clones are kept and a portion is missing. The table includes 140,000 or so clones, about 89% detected once. The sequence came from a man between 60 and 70 years old who had recovered from COVID-19. Sequenced sample: PBMCs or T cells enriched from blood (not recorded which).

CDR3 protein: CASSQEGLQPQHF. CDR3 in DNA: TGTGCCAGCTCCCAGGAGGGGTTGCAGCCCCAGCATTTT. This chain connects TRBV9 to TRBJ1-5, with a weak D call TRBD1 (5 bases). Germline V CDR1 and CDR2: SGDLS, YYNGEE. The V gene lost 7 bases and the J gene lost 7 bases, with 15 bases spanning the gap. CDR3 length: 13 amino acids.